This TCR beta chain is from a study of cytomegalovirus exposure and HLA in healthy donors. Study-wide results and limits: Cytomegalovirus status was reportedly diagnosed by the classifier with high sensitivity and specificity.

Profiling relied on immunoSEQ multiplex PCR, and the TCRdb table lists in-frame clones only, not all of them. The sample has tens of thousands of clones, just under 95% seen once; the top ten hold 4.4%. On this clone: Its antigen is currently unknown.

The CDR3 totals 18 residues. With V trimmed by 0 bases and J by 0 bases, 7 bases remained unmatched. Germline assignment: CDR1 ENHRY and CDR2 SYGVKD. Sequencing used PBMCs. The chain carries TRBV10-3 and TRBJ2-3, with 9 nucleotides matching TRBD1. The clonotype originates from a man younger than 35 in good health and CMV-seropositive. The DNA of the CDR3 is TGTGCCATCAGTGAGTCTCTGGGGGGACAGGGAAGCACAGATACGCAGTATTTT. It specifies CAISESLGGQGSTDTQYF.